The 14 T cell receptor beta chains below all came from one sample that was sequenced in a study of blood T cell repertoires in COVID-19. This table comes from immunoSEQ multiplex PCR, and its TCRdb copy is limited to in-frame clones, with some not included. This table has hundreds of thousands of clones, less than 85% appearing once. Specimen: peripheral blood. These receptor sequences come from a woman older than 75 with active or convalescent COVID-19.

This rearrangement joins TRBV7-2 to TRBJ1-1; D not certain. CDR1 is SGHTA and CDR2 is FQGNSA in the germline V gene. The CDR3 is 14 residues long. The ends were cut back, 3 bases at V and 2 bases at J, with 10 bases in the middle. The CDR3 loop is CASSFAGSNTEAFF. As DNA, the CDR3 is TGTGCCAGCAGCTTTGCCGGGTCAAACACTGAAGCTTTCTTT.

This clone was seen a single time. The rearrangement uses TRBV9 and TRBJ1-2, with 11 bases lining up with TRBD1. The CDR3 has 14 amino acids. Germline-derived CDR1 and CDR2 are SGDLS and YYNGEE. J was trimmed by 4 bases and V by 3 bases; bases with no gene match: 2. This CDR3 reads CASSAGQGGYGYTF. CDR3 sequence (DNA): TGTGCCAGCAGCGCGGGACAGGGGGGCTATGGCTACACCTTC.

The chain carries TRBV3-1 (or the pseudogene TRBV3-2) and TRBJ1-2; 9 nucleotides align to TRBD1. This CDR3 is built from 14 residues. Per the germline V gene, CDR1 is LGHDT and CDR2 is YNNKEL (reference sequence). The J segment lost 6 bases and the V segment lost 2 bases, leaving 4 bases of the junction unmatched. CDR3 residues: CASSQLQGADGYTF. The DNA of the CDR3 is TGTGCCAGCAGCCAATTACAGGGGGCGGATGGCTACACCTTC.

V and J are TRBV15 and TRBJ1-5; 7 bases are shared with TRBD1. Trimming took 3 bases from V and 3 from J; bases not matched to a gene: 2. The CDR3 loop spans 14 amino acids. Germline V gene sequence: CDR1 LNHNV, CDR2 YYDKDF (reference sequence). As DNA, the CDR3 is TGTGCCACCAGCAGGGACAGGTTCAATCAGCCCCAGCATTTT. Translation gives CATSRDRFNQPQHF.

CDR3 sequence reads: CASSIPGKSGFPETQYF. As DNA, the CDR3 is TGTGCCAGTAGTATTCCAGGAAAATCAGGGTTTCCAGAGACCCAGTACTTC. The chain joins TRBV19 to TRBJ2-5; weak D call: TRBD1 (5 bases). The germline V gene encodes CDR1 LNHDA and CDR2 SQIVND (reference sequence). V was cut by 3 bases and J by 4 bases, with 21 bases left in between. The CDR3 has 17 amino acids.

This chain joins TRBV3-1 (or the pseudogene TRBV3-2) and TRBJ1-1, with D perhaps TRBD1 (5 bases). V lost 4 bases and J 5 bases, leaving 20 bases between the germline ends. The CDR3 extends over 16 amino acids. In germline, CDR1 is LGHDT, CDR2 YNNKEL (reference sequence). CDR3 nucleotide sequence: TGTGCCAGCAGCCCCGTCTGGGACTTGGGCGGAACTGAAGCTTTCTTT. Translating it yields CASSPVWDLGGTEAFF.

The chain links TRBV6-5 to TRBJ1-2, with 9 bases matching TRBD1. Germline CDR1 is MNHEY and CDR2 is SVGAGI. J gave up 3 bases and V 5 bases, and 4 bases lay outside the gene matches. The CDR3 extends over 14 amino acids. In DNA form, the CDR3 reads TGTGCCAGCAGTCGGCGACAGGGGGACTATGGCTACACCTTC. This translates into CASSRRQGDYGYTF.

For the CDR3, the DNA is TGTGCCAGTAGTGTTCAGGGAACCTCCTACGAGCAGTACTTC. It translates to CASSVQGTSYEQYF. The chain combines TRBV19 with TRBJ2-7, with D tentatively TRBD1 (5 bases). V lost 5 bases to trimming and J lost 0 bases, with 11 bases between them. This CDR3 is 14 amino acids long. Germline CDR1 reads LNHDA; CDR2 reads SQIVND (reference sequence).

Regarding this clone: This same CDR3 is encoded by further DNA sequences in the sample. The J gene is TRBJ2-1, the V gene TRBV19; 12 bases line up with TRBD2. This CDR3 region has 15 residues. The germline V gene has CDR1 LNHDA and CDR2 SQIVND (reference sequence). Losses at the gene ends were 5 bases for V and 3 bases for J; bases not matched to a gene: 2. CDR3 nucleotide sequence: TGTGCCAGTAGTCGGGGACTAGCGGGCTACAATGAGCAGTTCTTC. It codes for CASSRGLAGYNEQFF.

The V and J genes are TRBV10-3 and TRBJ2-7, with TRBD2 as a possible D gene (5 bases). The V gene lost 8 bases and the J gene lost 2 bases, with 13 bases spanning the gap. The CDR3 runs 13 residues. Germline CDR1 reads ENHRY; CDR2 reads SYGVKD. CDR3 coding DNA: TGTGCCATCGCCGGGGTGCGAGCCTACGAGCAGTACTTC. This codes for CAIAGVRAYEQYF.

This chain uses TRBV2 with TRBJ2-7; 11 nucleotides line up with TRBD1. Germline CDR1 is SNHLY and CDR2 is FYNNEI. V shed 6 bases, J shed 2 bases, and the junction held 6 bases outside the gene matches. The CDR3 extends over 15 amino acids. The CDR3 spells CASSEDRGRAYEQYF. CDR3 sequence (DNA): TGTGCCAGCAGCGAGGACAGGGGGCGGGCCTACGAGCAGTACTTC.

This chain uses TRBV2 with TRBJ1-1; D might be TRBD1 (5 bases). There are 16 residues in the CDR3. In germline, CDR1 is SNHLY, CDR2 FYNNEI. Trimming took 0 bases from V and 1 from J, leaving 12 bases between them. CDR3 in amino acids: CASSEALGQPNTEAFF. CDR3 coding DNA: TGTGCCAGCAGTGAAGCGCTGGGGCAACCGAACACTGAAGCTTTCTTT.

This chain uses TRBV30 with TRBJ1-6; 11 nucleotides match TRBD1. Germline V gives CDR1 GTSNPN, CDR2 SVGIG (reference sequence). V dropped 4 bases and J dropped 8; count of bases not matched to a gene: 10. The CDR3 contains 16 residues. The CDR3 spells CAWTTVGQGAYSPLHF. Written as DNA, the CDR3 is TGTGCCTGGACCACTGTTGGACAGGGGGCCTATTCACCCCTCCACTTT.

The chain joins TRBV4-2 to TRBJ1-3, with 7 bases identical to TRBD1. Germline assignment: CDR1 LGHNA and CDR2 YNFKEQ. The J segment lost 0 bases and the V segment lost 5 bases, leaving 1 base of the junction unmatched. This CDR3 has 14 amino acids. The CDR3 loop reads CASSYRGSGNTIYF. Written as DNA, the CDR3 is TGTGCCAGCAGCTACAGGGGCTCTGGAAACACCATATATTTT.